This T cell receptor beta chain stems from a study of neoadjuvant anti-PD-1 for oral cavity cancer. Across the whole study: Before surgery, most patients got three to four biweekly 3 mg/kg nivolumab doses. Patients without progression received a fourth nivolumab dose around day 43, then surgical resection on days 50-56. Points from the study as a whole: Only a few patients per response group were TCR-analyzed; validation needed. Post-nivolumab, blood T cell clonality was significantly elevated in non-responders.

Here immunoSEQ multiplex PCR was the method, and the copy in TCRdb shows in-frame clones only, minus some. The sample lists tens of thousands of clones; approximately 81% were seen once. This clone was counted a few times. What it recognizes is unknown. The CDR3 sequence is 12 residues long. Trimming cost V 6 bases and J 0 bases, with 5 bases left between them. CDR1 and CDR2 from the germline V gene are SNHLY and FYNNEI. The time point was: after neoadjuvant nivolumab, at surgical resection. This chain uses TRBV2 with TRBJ2-5; D not resolved. The receptor's source is a person between 35 and 79 years old with oral cavity squamous cell carcinoma. The sequencing used PBMCs, collected after nivolumab (anti-PD-1) treatment. The CDR3 DNA sequence: TGTGCCAGCAGCTGGGACCAAGAGACCCAGTACTTC. Protein: CASSWDQETQYF.